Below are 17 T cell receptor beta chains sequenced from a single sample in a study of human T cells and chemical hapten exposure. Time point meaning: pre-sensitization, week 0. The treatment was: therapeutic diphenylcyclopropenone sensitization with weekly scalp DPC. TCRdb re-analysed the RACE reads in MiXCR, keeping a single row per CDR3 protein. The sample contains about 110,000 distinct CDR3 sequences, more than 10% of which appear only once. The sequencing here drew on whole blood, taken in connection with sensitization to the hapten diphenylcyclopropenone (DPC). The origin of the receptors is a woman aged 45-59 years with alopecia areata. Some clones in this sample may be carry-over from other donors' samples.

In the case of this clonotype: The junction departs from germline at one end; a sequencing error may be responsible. The CDR3 protein is CVSSYFSPQETQYF. The DNA of the CDR3 is TGTGTCAGCAGTTACTTCTCACCACAAGAGACCCAGTACTTC. The chain links TRBV6-2 or TRBV6-3 to TRBJ2-5; unclear D gene. The CDR3 consists of 14 residues. The germline V gene has CDR1 MNHEY and CDR2 SVGEGT.

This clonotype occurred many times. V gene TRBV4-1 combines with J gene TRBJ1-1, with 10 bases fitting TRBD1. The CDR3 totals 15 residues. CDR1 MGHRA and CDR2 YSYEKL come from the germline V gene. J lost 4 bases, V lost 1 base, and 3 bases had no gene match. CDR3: CASSQGQGAITEAFF. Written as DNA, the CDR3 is TGCGCCAGCAGCCAAGGACAGGGGGCAATCACTGAAGCTTTCTTT.

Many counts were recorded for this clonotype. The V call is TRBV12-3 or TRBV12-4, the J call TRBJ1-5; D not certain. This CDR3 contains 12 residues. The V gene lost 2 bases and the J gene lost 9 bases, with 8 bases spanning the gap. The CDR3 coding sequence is TGTGCCAGCAGTTTATATCCAGGGCCCCAGCATTTT. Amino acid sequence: CASSLYPGPQHF.

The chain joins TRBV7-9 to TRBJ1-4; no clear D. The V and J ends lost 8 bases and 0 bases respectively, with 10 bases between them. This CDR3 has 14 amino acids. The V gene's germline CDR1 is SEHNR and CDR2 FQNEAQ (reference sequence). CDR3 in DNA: TGTGCCAGCGCCTACAGTGCAACTAATGAAAAACTGTTTTTT. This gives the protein CASAYSATNEKLFF.

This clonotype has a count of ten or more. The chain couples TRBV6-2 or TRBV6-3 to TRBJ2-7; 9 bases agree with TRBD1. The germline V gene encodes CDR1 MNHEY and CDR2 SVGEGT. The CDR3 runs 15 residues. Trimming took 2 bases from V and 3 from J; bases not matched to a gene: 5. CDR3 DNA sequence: TGTGCCAGCAGTTACCCCGGGACAGGGTTCTACGAGCAGTACTTC. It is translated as CASSYPGTGFYEQYF.

The CDR3 region has the DNA TGTGCCAGCAGCCCGCGCCCGGTCTCTGGAAACACCATATATTTT. This translates into CASSPRPVSGNTIYF. The chain uses TRBV7-2 and TRBJ1-3; no reliable D call. There are 15 residues in the CDR3. Looked up from germline, CDR1 is SGHTA and CDR2 is FQGNSA. Trimming left V 5 bases short and J 0 bases short, with 11 bases between.

The CDR3 region is CATQTSGSKNGEQFF. The CDR3 nucleotides read TGTGCCACCCAAACTAGCGGGAGTAAAAATGGTGAGCAGTTCTTC. The chain carries TRBV24-1 and TRBJ2-1, with 11 bases identical to TRBD2. J gave up 9 bases and V 9 bases, and 12 bases lay outside the gene matches. The length of the CDR3 is 15 residues. Germline loops: CDR1 KGHDR, CDR2 SFDVKD.

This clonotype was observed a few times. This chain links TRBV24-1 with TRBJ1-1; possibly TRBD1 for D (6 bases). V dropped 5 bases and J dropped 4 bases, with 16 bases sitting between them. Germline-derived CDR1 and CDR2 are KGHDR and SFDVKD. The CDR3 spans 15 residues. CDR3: CATSGGAGLGTEAFF. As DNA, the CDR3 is TGTGCCACCAGTGGGGGGGCAGGCTTAGGCACTGAAGCTTTCTTT.

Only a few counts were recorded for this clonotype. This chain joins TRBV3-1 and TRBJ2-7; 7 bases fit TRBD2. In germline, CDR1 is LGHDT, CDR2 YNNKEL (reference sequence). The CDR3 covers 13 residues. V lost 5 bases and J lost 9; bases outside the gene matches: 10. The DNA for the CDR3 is TGTGCCAGCAGCTTTCAAATGCGGGAGCGGCAGTACTTC. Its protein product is CASSFQMRERQYF.

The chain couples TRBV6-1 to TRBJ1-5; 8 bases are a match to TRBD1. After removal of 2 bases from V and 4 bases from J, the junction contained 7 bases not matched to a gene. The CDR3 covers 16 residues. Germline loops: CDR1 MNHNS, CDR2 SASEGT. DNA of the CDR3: TGTGCCAGCAGTGAACCCAGGACAGGGTGGAATCAGCCCCAGCATTTT. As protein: CASSEPRTGWNQPQHF.

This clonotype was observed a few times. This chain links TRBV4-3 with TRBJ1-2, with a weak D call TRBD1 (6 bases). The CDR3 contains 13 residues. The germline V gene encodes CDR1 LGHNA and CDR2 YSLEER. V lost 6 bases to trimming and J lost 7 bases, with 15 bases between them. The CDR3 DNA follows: TGCGCCAGCAGTCTTACAGGGACCGCTGGCTACACCTTC. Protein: CASSLTGTAGYTF.

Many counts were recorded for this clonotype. The DNA of the CDR3 is TGTGCCAGCAGCCCCCCTGCCGGCTCTGGGGCCAACGTCCTGACTTTC. This codes for CASSPPAGSGANVLTF. The chain links TRBV7-8 to TRBJ2-6; D uncertain. V was trimmed by 5 bases and J by 0 bases, leaving 11 bases between them. CDR1 and CDR2 (germline): SGHVS, FQNEAQ. The CDR3 has 16 residues.

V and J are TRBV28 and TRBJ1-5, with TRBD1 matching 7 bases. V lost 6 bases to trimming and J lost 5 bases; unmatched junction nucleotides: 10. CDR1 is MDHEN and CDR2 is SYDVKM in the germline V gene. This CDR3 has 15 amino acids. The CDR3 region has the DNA TGTGCCAGCAGACCCGGGACAGCCGGCGATCAGCCCCAGCATTTT. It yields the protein CASRPGTAGDQPQHF.

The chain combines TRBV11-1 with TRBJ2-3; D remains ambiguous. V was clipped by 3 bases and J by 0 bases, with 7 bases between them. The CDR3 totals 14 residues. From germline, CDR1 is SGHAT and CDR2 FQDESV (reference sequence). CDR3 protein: CASSLGASTDTQYF. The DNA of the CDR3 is TGTGCCAGCAGCTTGGGCGCGAGCACAGATACGCAGTATTTT.

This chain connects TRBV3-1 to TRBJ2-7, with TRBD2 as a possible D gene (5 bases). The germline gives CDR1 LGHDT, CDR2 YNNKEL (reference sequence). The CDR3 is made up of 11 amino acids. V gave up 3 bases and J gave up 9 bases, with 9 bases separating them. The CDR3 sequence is CASSQRAVQYF. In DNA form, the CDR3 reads TGTGCCAGCAGCCAGAGGGCAGTGCAGTACTTC.

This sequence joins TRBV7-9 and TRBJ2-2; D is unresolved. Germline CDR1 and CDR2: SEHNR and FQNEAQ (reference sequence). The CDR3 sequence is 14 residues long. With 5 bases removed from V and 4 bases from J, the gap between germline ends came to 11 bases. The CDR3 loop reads CASSIVVGTGELFF. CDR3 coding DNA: TGTGCCAGCAGCATAGTGGTGGGCACCGGGGAGCTGTTTTTT.

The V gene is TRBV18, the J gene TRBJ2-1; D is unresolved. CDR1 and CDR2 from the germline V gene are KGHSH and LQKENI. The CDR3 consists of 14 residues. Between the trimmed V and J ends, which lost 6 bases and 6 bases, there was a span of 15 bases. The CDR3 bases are TGTGCCAGCTCCCCCGGGCGAAAGGTCAATGAGCAGTTCTTC. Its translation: CASSPGRKVNEQFF. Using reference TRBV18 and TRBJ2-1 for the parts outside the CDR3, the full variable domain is NAGVMQNPRHLVRRRGQEARLRCSPMKGHSHVYWYRQLPEEGLKFMVYLQKENIIDESGMPKERFSAEFPKEGPSILRIQQVVRGDSAAYFCASSPGRKVNEQFFGPGTRLTVL.